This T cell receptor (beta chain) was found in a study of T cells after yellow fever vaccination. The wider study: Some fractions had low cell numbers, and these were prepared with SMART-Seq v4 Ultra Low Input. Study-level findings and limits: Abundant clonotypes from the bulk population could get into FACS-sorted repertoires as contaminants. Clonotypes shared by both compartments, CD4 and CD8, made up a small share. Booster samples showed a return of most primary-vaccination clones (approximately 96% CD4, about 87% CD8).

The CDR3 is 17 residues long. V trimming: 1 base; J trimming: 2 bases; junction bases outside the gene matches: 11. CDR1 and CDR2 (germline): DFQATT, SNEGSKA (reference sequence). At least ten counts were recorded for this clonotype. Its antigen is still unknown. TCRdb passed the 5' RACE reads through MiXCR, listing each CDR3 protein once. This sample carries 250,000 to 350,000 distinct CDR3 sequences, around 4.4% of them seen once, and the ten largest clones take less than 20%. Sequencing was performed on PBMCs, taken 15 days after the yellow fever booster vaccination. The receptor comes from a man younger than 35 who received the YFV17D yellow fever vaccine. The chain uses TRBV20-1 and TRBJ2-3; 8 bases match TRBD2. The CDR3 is CSARASWGRGATDTQYF. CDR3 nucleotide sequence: TGCAGTGCTAGAGCCTCCTGGGGGCGGGGGGCCACAGATACGCAGTATTTT.